Following are 25 T cell receptor beta chains from one sample sequenced in a study of human T cells and chemical hapten exposure. Time point of the sample: pre-sensitization, week 0. Treatment meaning: therapeutic diphenylcyclopropenone sensitization with weekly scalp DPC. TCRdb re-derived calls from the RACE reads in MiXCR, one entry per CDR3 protein. The sample lists around 260,000 distinct CDR3 sequences, around 9.3% occurring once. This specimen was whole blood, taken in connection with sensitization to the hapten diphenylcyclopropenone (DPC). These receptors came from a middle-aged woman with alopecia areata. Some clones in this sample may be carry-over from other donors' samples.

The J gene is TRBJ2-5, the V gene TRBV28; 7 bases are shared with TRBD2. Germline V gene data show CDR1 as MDHEN and CDR2 as SYDVKM. CDR3 size: 14 residues. The trim removed 7 bases at V and 6 bases at J, leaving 11 bases unmatched. The DNA of the CDR3 is TGTGCCAGCATCCCGGGAGGACCTAGTAAGACCCAGTACTTC. It specifies CASIPGGPSKTQYF.

This clonotype has just a few counts. V gene TRBV24-1 combines with J gene TRBJ2-1, with TRBD2 identical over 7 bases. Germline CDR1 KGHDR, CDR2 SFDVKD. With V trimmed by 4 bases and J by 9 bases, 14 bases remained unmatched. The CDR3 is 16 amino acids. In DNA form, the CDR3 reads TGTGCCACCAGTGAAGTGGGGAGGGCTGGGTCTGGTGAGCAGTTCTTC. The encoded protein is CATSEVGRAGSGEQFF.

In this sample, this clonotype turned up a few times. The rearrangement uses TRBV6-1 and TRBJ2-1; 9 positions agree with TRBD1. The CDR3 covers 15 residues. Germline-derived CDR1 and CDR2 are MNHNS and SASEGT. J lost 6 bases, V lost 9 bases, and 12 bases had no gene match. The CDR3 region is CASWAGTGNINEQFF. The CDR3 coding sequence is TGTGCCAGTTGGGCCGGGACAGGGAACATCAATGAGCAGTTCTTC.

This clonotype was counted a few times. The rearrangement links TRBV29-1 to TRBJ2-3; weak D call: TRBD1 (5 bases). This CDR3 is 12 amino acids long. The germline V gene has CDR1 SQVTM and CDR2 ANQGSEA. V was clipped by 7 bases and J by 6 bases, with 14 bases between them. The chain's CDR3 is CSEGSGKDTQYF. DNA for the CDR3: TGCAGCGAGGGGTCAGGGAAGGATACGCAGTATTTT.

This clonotype came up a few times. V is TRBV27 and J is TRBJ2-2; D possibly corresponds to TRBD1 (5 bases). CDR3 size: 13 residues. The V end was cut by 8 bases, the J end by 4 bases, with 11 bases between. CDR1 MNHEY and CDR2 SMNVEV come from the germline V gene (reference sequence). The CDR3 reads CASGIRGTGELFF. The DNA of the CDR3 is TGTGCCAGCGGCATAAGGGGCACCGGGGAGCTGTTTTTT.

The rearrangement links TRBV6-5 to TRBJ2-7; 7 nucleotides line up with TRBD1. Germline trimming cut 6 bases from V and 2 bases from J; bases unmatched to any gene: 4. Germline CDR1 is MNHEY and CDR2 is SVGAGI. This CDR3 comprises 13 residues. Here the CDR3 reads CASRSQGAYEQYF. CDR3 coding DNA: TGTGCCAGCAGATCCCAGGGGGCCTACGAGCAGTACTTC.

This clonotype showed up just a few times. V usage is TRBV11-3 and J usage is TRBJ2-1; 7 nucleotides align to TRBD1. The junction had 6 bases not matched to a gene; V was cut back by 8 bases and J by 2 bases. CDR3 length: 14 amino acids. Germline assignment: CDR1 SGHNT and CDR2 YENEEA. CDR3 loop: CASSYRGTYNEQFF. The CDR3 DNA is TGTGCCAGCTCTTACAGGGGCACCTACAATGAGCAGTTCTTC.

In this sample, this clonotype turned up a few times. The J gene is TRBJ1-1, the V gene TRBV3-1; unclear D gene. The V end lost 0 bases, the J end lost 10 bases, and 15 bases lay between the germline ends. The CDR3 sequence is 14 residues long. Looked up from germline, CDR1 is LGHDT and CDR2 is YNNKEL (reference sequence). The CDR3, as DNA: TGTGCCAGCAGCCAAGACTTAAGGGCGGGAGGAGCTTTCTTT. Residues: CASSQDLRAGGAFF.

V is TRBV3-1 and J is TRBJ1-2; D is undetermined. Germline-derived CDR1 and CDR2 are LGHDT and YNNKEL (reference sequence). Deletions cut 4 bases from V and 3 bases from J, with 6 bases between. The CDR3 spans 12 residues. The CDR3 nucleotides are TGTGCCAGCAGCCTCACCTACTATGGCTACACCTTC. Translated, it gives CASSLTYYGYTF.

The chain recombines TRBV19 with TRBJ2-6; D might be TRBD1 or TRBD2, each matching 5 bases. In germline, CDR1 is LNHDA, CDR2 SQIVND (reference sequence). The V gene lost 10 bases and the J gene lost 4 bases, with 17 bases spanning the gap. The CDR3 sequence is 15 residues long. The CDR3 sequence: CATRPAGTGANVLTF. In nucleotides, the CDR3 is TGTGCCACCCGCCCGGCAGGGACCGGGGCCAACGTCCTGACTTTC.

This CDR3 is CASSQAAQGYITGYEQYF. The CDR3, as DNA: TGCGCCAGCAGCCAAGCAGCGCAGGGCTACATAACGGGCTACGAGCAGTACTTC. The gene calls are TRBV4-3 and TRBJ2-7, with D possibly matching TRBD1 (5 bases). The germline gives CDR1 LGHNA, CDR2 YSLEER. This CDR3 comprises 18 residues. Trimming removed 1 base from V and 3 bases from J, with 22 bases in between.

The CDR3 here is CSSSSRGSTDTQYF. The CDR3 DNA reads TGCAGCTCTTCTTCAAGGGGTAGCACAGATACGCAGTATTTT. The chain is built from TRBV20-1 and TRBJ2-3; D is perhaps TRBD1 (5 bases). The CDR3 covers 14 residues. Germline values: CDR1 DFQATT, CDR2 SNEGSKA (reference sequence).

V is TRBV2 and J is TRBJ2-3; 7 bases are a match to TRBD1. CDR3 size: 13 residues. Germline CDR1 and CDR2: SNHLY and FYNNEI. J was trimmed by 13 bases and V by 3 bases; bases with no gene match: 10. CDR3: CASSERGPYSKYF. As DNA, the CDR3 is TGTGCCAGCAGTGAGAGGGGGCCCTATTCGAAGTATTTT. The whole variable domain, remainder taken from reference TRBV2 and TRBJ2-3, is EPEVTQTPSHQVTQMGQEVILRCVPISNHLYFYWYRQILGQKVEFLVSFYNNEISEKSEIFDDQFSVERPDGSNFTLKIRSTKLEDSAMYFCASSERGPYSKYFGPGTRLTVL.

CDR3 DNA: TGCGCCAGCAGTCAATCGCCCAGCGAGGGGGCAGATACGCAGTATTTT. Translating it yields CASSQSPSEGADTQYF. The J gene is TRBJ2-3, the V gene TRBV23-1; TRBD1 might be the D (6 bases). TRBV23-1 is given ORF status, its function remaining uncertain. The CDR3 sequence is 16 residues long. With 0 bases removed from V and 4 bases from J, the gap between germline ends came to 14 bases.

The chain recombines TRBV5-1 with TRBJ1-5; TRBD1 is a possible D gene (5 bases). This CDR3 has 15 residues. The V gene lost 0 bases and the J gene lost 4 bases, with 11 bases spanning the gap. The germline CDR1 and CDR2 sequences are SGHRS and YFSETQ. The CDR3 region has the DNA TGCGCCAGCAGCTTGGGGCCCGACAGAAATCAGCCCCAGCATTTT. It yields the protein CASSLGPDRNQPQHF.

This clonotype was seen more than once but under ten times. The chain combines TRBV20-1 with TRBJ2-7, with 8 bases fitting TRBD2. The CDR3 has 14 amino acids. Germline V gene lookup returns CDR1 DFQATT and CDR2 SNEGSKA (reference sequence). J lost 2 bases, V lost 1 base, and 4 bases had no gene match. The CDR3 DNA sequence: TGCAGTGCTAGAGGAGTTAGCGGGACCTACGAGCAGTACTTC. This codes for CSARGVSGTYEQYF.

This clonotype was detected ten times or more. V usage is TRBV6-5 and J usage is TRBJ1-5, with D unclear. The germline CDR1 and CDR2 sequences are MNHEY and SVGAGI. The CDR3 totals 13 residues. Trimming shortened V by 2 bases and J by 0 bases, and 2 bases separated the two germline ends. The CDR3 region is CASSYNSNQPQHF. In DNA form, the CDR3 reads TGTGCCAGCAGTTACAATAGCAATCAGCCCCAGCATTTT.

This clonotype was seen more than once but under ten times. The CDR3: CASSPNRAGQPQHF. The CDR3, as DNA: TGCGCCAGCAGCCCAAACAGGGCGGGGCAGCCCCAGCATTTT. V is TRBV4-3 and J is TRBJ1-5; TRBD1 might be the D (6 bases). Trimming pared 4 bases from V and 7 bases from J, leaving 14 bases between. Germline values: CDR1 LGHNA, CDR2 YSLEER. The CDR3 is 14 residues long.

This chain connects TRBV10-3 to TRBJ2-1; a weak D match, TRBD2 (5 bases). This CDR3 region has 13 residues. The germline V and J ends were trimmed by 8 bases and 8 bases, with 16 bases remaining between them. From germline, CDR1 is ENHRY and CDR2 SYGVKD. CDR3 loop: CAIQDEGWDEQFF. The CDR3 DNA sequence: TGTGCCATCCAAGACGAGGGTTGGGATGAGCAGTTCTTC.

The chain is built from TRBV20-1 and TRBJ1-1, with D tentatively TRBD1 (6 bases). CDR3 length: 13 residues. The V end lost 5 bases, the J end lost 1 base, and 11 bases lay between the germline ends. The germline V gene encodes CDR1 DFQATT and CDR2 SNEGSKA (reference sequence). CDR3 nucleotide sequence: TGCAGTGCTTACTGGACAGAGAACACTGAAGCTTTCTTT. It codes for CSAYWTENTEAFF.

Written as DNA, the CDR3 is TGTGCCAGCAGACGACTAGCAACGAATGAGCAGTTCTTC. Translated: CASRRLATNEQFF. The chain has TRBV27 and TRBJ2-1; 7 positions agree with TRBD2. V lost 6 bases, J lost 7 bases, and 6 bases stayed unmatched. This CDR3 comprises 13 residues. Germline V gene data show CDR1 as MNHEY and CDR2 as SMNVEV (reference sequence).

CDR3 in DNA: TGTGCCAGCAGCGTACAACTAGCAGATACGCAGTATTTT. Its translation: CASSVQLADTQYF. The chain has TRBV5-6 and TRBJ2-3; a weak D match, TRBD2 (5 bases). The V end was cut by 4 bases, the J end by 4 bases, with 10 bases between. Germline-derived CDR1 and CDR2 are SGHDT and YYEEEE. The length of the CDR3 is 13 residues.

This clonotype has just a few counts. V gene TRBV24-1 combines with J gene TRBJ1-2; 7 bases agree with TRBD1. Losses at the gene ends were 3 bases for V and 4 bases for J; bases not matched to a gene: 7. This CDR3 comprises 15 residues. Germline loops: CDR1 KGHDR, CDR2 SFDVKD. CDR3 nucleotide sequence: TGTGCCACCAGTGATCCTAGGGGGCCTGGCTATGGCTACACCTTC. This codes for CATSDPRGPGYGYTF.

V is TRBV2 and J is TRBJ2-1; 9 bases match TRBD2. Germline CDR1 is SNHLY and CDR2 is FYNNEI. The CDR3 is 16 amino acids. J lost 5 bases, V lost 4 bases, and 9 bases had no gene match. DNA of the CDR3: TGTGCCAGCAGTGCCCTGGGGCTAGCGGGAAACAATGAGCAGTTCTTC. Its translation is CASSALGLAGNNEQFF.

The table lists this clonotype with many counts. This chain uses TRBV7-2 with TRBJ1-1; D might be TRBD1 (5 bases). V lost 0 bases and J 2 bases, leaving 7 bases between the germline ends. Germline CDR1 SGHTA, CDR2 FQGNSA. This CDR3 has 14 residues. The CDR3 nucleotides are TGTGCCAGCAGCTTAGCAGGGGTAAACACTGAAGCTTTCTTT. This codes for CASSLAGVNTEAFF.